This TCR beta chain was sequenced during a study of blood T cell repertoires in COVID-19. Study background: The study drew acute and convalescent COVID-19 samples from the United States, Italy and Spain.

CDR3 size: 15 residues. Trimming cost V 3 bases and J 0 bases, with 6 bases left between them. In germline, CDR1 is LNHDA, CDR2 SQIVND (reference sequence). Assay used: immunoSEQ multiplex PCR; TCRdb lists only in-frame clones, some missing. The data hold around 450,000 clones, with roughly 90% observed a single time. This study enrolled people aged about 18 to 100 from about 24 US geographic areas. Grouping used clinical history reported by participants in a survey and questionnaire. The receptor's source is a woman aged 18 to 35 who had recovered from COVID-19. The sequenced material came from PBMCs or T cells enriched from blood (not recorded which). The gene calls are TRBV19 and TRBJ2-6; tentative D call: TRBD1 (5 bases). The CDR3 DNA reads TGTGCCAGTAGTATGACAGACTCTGGGGCCAACGTCCTGACTTTC. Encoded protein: CASSMTDSGANVLTF.